These T cell receptor beta chains were read from a single sample in a study of tumor and adjacent non-tumor tissue in lung cancer. Using its own MiXCR run on the multiplex PCR reads, TCRdb lists one record per CDR3 protein. The sample shows 75,000 to 95,000 distinct CDR3 sequences, less than 75% of them seen only once. Input material: lung tumor tissue. These receptors came from a man aged 60 to 75 with non-small cell lung cancer. Each CDR3 is given with its conserved first and last residue. Each record gives: D gene, clone size, V gene, J gene, CDR3 DNA, CDR3 protein. The D gene is left open where the match is weak. Clone sizes are given selectively: once, few, many, or a class where the clone is expanded.

d_gene: TRBD1
abundance: many
v_gene: TRBV12-3/TRBV12-4
j_gene: TRBJ1-6
CDR3nt: TGTGCCAGCAGTCAGACAGGGGCGGGATATAATTCACCCCTCCACTTT
CDR3aa: CASSQTGAGYNSPLHF

d_gene: NA
abundance: NA
v_gene: TRBV6-6
j_gene: TRBJ2-7
CDR3nt: TGTGTCAGCGCCGATACCGGGACTTACTATGAGCAGTACTTC
CDR3aa: CVSADTGTYYEQYF

d_gene: TRBD2
abundance: many
v_gene: TRBV12-5
j_gene: TRBJ2-3
CDR3nt: TGTGCTAGTGGTTTGGTAAGCGGGGTTGGAGATACGCAGTATTTT
CDR3aa: CASGLVSGVGDTQYF

d_gene: NA
abundance: NA
v_gene: TRBV12-3/TRBV12-4
j_gene: TRBJ2-3
CDR3nt: TGTGCCAGCAGTTTAAAGGCTAACGAGCGCACAAATACGCAGTATTTT
CDR3aa: CASSLKANERTNTQYF

d_gene: NA
abundance: NA
v_gene: TRBV20-1
j_gene: TRBJ2-7
CDR3nt: TGCAGTGCTGTTGCGGGACCGGCCTCCTACGAGCAGTACTTC
CDR3aa: CSAVAGPASYEQYF

d_gene: NA
abundance: NA
v_gene: TRBV6-5
j_gene: TRBJ1-3
CDR3nt: TGTACCAGCAGTATCGGACGGTTCCAGAGCTCTGGAAACGCCATATATTTT
CDR3aa: CTSSIGRFQSSGNAIYF

d_gene: TRBD2
abundance: many
v_gene: TRBV6-5
j_gene: TRBJ2-2
CDR3nt: TGTGCCAGCAGTTACTCGATAGTACTAGCGGGACTTAACACCGGGGAGCTGTTTTTT
CDR3aa: CASSYSIVLAGLNTGELFF

d_gene: NA
abundance: NA
v_gene: TRBV29-1
j_gene: TRBJ2-1
CDR3nt: TGCAGCGTTGATGACGCCGGGCGGCATGAACAGTTCTTC
CDR3aa: CSVDDAGRHEQFF

d_gene: NA
abundance: NA
v_gene: TRBV5-1
j_gene: TRBJ2-3
CDR3nt: TGCGCCAGCAGCGATAGTGGAATCCCTGGAGATACGCAGTATTTT
CDR3aa: CASSDSGIPGDTQYF

d_gene: TRBD1
abundance: NA
v_gene: TRBV6-5
j_gene: TRBJ2-7
CDR3nt: TGTGCCAGCAGTTGGGGGACAGGGATAAGCGAGCAGTACTTC
CDR3aa: CASSWGTGISEQYF

d_gene: NA
abundance: NA
v_gene: TRBV12-3/TRBV12-4
j_gene: TRBJ2-7
CDR3nt: TGTGCCAGCAGTTTGAGCTACTACGTGCAGTACTTC
CDR3aa: CASSLSYYVQYF

d_gene: TRBD2
abundance: NA
v_gene: TRBV11-2
j_gene: TRBJ2-7
CDR3nt: TGTGCCACCAGCTTAGGAGCTAGCGGGAGTTACGAGAAGTACTTC
CDR3aa: CATSLGASGSYEKYF

d_gene: NA
abundance: once
v_gene: TRBV29-1
j_gene: TRBJ2-7
CDR3nt: TGCAGCGTTGAAGATCATGGTCTCCACGAGCAGTACTTC
CDR3aa: CSVEDHGLHEQYF

d_gene: NA
abundance: many
v_gene: TRBV6-1
j_gene: TRBJ1-4
CDR3nt: TGTGCCAGCAGTGAACCGAGGGGTTCGGGTGAAAAACTGTTTTTT
CDR3aa: CASSEPRGSGEKLFF

d_gene: NA
abundance: NA
v_gene: TRBV10-3
j_gene: TRBJ2-7
CDR3nt: TGTGCCATTAATGGCCAGAAAGGGTTGGTCGAGCAGTACTTC
CDR3aa: CAINGQKGLVEQYF